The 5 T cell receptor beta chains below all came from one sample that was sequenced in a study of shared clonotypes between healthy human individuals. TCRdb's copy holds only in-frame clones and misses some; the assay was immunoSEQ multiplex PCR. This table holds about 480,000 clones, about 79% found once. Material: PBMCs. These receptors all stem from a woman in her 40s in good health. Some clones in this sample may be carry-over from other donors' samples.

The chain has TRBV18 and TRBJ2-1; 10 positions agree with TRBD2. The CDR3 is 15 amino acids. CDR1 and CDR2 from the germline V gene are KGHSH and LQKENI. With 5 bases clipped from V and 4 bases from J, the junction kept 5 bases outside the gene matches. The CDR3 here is CASSIQREGYNEQFF. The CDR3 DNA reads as TGTGCCAGCTCAATTCAGCGGGAGGGATACAATGAGCAGTTCTTC.

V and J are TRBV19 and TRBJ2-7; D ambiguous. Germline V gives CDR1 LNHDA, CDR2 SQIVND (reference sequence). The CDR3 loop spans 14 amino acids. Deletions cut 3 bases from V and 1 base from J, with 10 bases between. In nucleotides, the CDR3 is TGTGCCAGTAGTATCACACCAATATCCTACGAGCAGTACTTC. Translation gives CASSITPISYEQYF. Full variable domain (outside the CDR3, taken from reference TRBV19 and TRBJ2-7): DGGITQSPKYLFRKEGQNVTLSCEQNLNHDAMYWYRQDPGQGLRLIYYSQIVNDFQKGDIAEGYSVSREKKESFPLTVTSAQKNPTAFYLCASSITPISYEQYFGPGTRLTVT.

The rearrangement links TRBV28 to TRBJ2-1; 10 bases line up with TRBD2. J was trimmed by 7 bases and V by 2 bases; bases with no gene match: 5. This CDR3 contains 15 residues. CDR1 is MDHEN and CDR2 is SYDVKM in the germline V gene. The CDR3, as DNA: TGTGCCAGCAGTTTAAACCTAGCGGGAGCGAATGAGCAGTTCTTC. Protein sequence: CASSLNLAGANEQFF. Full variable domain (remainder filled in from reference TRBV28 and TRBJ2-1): DVKVTQSSRYLVKRTGEKVFLECVQDMDHENMFWYRQDPGLGLRLIYFSYDVKMKEKGDIPEGYSVSREKKERFSLILESASTNQTSMYLCASSLNLAGANEQFFGPGTRLTVL.

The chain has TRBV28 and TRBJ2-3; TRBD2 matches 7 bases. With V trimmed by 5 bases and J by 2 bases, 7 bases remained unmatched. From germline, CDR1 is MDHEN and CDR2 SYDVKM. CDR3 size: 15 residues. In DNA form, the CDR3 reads TGTGCCAGCAGTACCCCGGGAGGCAACACAGATACGCAGTATTTT. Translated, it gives CASSTPGGNTDTQYF.

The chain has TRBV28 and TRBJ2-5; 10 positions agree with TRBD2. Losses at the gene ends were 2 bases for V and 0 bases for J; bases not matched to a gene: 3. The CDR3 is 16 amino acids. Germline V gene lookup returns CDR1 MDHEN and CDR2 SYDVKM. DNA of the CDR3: TGTGCCAGCAGTTTAGGGACTAGCGCCTACCAAGAGACCCAGTACTTC. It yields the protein CASSLGTSAYQETQYF.